This T cell receptor (beta chain) came from a study of blood T cell repertoires in COVID-19. Study at large: Sample material is recorded as cDNA or gDNA derived from T cells, B-cell-depleted T cells, or PBMCs.

This CDR3 contains 13 residues. The germline V gene encodes CDR1 MRHNA and CDR2 SNTAGT. Trimming shortened V by 6 bases and J by 7 bases, and 13 bases separated the two germline ends. The participants were between about 18 and 100 years old and came from some 25 US areas. Only in-frame clones appear in the TCRdb table, and some are missing; sequencing was by immunoSEQ multiplex PCR. The table has fewer than 350,000 clones, roughly nine tenths seen once. The sample consisted of PBMCs or T cells enriched from blood (not recorded which). The clonotype comes from a man aged 55 to 70 who had recovered from COVID-19. This chain uses TRBV6-4 with TRBJ1-5, with D possibly TRBD1 on 6 matching bases. The CDR3 sequence: CASSIQGGQPQHF. The CDR3 DNA reads TGTGCCAGCAGCATACAGGGTGGCCAGCCCCAGCATTTT.